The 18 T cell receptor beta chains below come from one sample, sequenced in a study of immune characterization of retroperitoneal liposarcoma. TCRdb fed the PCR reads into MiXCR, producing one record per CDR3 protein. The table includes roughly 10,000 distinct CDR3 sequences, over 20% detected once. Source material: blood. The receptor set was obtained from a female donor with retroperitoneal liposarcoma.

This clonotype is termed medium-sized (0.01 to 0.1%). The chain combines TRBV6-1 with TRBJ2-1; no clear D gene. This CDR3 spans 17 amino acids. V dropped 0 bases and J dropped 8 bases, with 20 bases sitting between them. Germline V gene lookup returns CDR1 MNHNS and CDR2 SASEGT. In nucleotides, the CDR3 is TGTGCCAGCAGTGAAGCCGGTAGCAGAGACCTGGGCGATGAGCAGTTCTTC. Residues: CASSEAGSRDLGDEQFF.

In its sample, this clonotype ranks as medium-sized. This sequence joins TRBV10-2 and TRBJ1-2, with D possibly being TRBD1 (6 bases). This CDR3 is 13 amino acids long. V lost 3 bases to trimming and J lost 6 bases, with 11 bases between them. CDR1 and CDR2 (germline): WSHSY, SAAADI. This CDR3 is CASSEGQTHGYTF. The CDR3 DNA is TGCGCCAGCAGTGAAGGACAGACCCATGGCTACACCTTC.

The CDR3 sequence is CASRTGEAGANVLTF. The CDR3, as DNA: TGTGCCAGCAGGACAGGGGAAGCTGGGGCCAACGTCCTGACTTTC. This chain joins TRBV6-5 and TRBJ2-6; 8 nucleotides match TRBD1. CDR1 and CDR2 from the germline V gene are MNHEY and SVGAGI. This CDR3 spans 15 amino acids. Trimming cost V 6 bases and J 2 bases; bases outside gene matches: 3.

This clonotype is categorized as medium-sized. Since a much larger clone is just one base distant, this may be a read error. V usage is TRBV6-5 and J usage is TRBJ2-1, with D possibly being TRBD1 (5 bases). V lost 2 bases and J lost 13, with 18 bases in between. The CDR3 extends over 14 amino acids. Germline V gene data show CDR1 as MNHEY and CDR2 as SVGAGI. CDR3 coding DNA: TGTGCCAGCAGTTACGGCCTAGGACAAGAGACCCAGTTCTTC. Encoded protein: CASSYGLGQETQFF.

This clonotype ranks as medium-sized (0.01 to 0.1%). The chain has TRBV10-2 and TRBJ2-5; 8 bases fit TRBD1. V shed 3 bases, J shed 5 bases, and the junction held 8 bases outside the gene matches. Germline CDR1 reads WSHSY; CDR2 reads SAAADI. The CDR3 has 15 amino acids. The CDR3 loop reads CASSEGGTGKETQYF. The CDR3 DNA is TGCGCCAGCAGTGAAGGCGGGACAGGAAAGGAGACCCAGTACTTC.

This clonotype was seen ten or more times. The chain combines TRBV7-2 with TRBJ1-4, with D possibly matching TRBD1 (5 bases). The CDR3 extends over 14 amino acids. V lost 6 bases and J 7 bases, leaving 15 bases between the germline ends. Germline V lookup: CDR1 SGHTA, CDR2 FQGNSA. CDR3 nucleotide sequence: TGTGCCAGCAGTCCCGGCGGGGGGGGTGAAAAACTGTTTTTT. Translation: CASSPGGGGEKLFF.

CDR3 nucleotides: TGTGCCAGCAGCTCGATCCGAGACAGGGGTTTTGGGGGATACTCCGCCAATCAGCCCCAGCATTTT. This sequence encodes CASSSIRDRGFGGYSANQPQHF. This chain joins TRBV7-8 and TRBJ1-5; 8 bases are a match to TRBD1. Looked up from germline, CDR1 is SGHVS and CDR2 is FQNEAQ. V trimming: 4 bases; J trimming: 3 bases; junction bases outside the gene matches: 26. The length of the CDR3 is 22 residues.

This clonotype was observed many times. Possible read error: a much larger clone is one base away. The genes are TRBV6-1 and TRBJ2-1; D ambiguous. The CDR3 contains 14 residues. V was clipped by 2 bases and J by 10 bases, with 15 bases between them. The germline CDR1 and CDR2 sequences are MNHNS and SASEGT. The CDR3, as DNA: TGTGCCAGCAGTGAATCTGGCAGCTCCTACGAGCAGTTCTTC. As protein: CASSESGSSYEQFF.

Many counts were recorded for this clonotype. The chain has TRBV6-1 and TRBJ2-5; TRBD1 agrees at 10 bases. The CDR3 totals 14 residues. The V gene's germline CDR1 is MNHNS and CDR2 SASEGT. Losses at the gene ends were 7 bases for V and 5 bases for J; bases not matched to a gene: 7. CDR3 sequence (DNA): TGTGCCAGCACCCCGCTGGGACAGGGGGAGACCCAGTACTTC. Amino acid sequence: CASTPLGQGETQYF.

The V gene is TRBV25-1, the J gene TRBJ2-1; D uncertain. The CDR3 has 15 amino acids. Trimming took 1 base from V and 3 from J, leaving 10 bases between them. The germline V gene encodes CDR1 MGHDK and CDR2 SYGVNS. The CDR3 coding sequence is TGTGCCAGCAGTGAATTGGCAGGCAACTACAATGAGCAGTTCTTC. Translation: CASSELAGNYNEQFF.

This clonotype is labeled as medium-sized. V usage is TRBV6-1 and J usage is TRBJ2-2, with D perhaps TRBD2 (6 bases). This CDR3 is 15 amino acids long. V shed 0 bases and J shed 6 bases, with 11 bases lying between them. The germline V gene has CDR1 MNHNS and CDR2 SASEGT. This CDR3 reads CASSEAMGEAGELFF. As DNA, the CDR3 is TGTGCCAGCAGTGAAGCGATGGGGGAGGCCGGGGAGCTGTTTTTT.

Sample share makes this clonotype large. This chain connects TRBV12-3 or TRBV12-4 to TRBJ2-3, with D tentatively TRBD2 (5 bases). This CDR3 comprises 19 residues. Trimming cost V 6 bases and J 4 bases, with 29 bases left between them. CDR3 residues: CASRAPDGMGYTAADTQYF. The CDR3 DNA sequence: TGTGCCAGCAGAGCCCCGGACGGAATGGGGTACACAGCGGCAGATACGCAGTATTTT.

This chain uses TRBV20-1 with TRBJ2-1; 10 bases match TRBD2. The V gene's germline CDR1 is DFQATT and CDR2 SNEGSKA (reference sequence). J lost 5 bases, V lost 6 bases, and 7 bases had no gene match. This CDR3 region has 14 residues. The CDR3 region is CSARRTSGHNEQFF. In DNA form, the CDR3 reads TGCAGTGCCCGAAGGACTAGCGGTCACAATGAGCAGTTCTTC.

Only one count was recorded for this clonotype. In DNA form, the CDR3 reads TGTGCCAGCAGCCCGGAACAGGGTTACGAGCAGTACTTC. Its protein product is CASSPEQGYEQYF. This chain joins TRBV7-2 and TRBJ2-7, with D perhaps TRBD1 (6 bases). The V end was cut by 5 bases, the J end by 4 bases, with 12 bases between. CDR1 and CDR2 (germline): SGHTA, FQGNSA. The CDR3 has 13 residues.

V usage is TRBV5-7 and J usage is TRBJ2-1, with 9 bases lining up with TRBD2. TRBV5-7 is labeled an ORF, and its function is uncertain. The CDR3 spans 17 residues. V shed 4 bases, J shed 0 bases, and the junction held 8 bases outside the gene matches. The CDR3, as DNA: TGTGCCAGCAGCCTCTCCCGACTAGCGGACTCCTACAATGAGCAGTTCTTC. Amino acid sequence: CASSLSRLADSYNEQFF.

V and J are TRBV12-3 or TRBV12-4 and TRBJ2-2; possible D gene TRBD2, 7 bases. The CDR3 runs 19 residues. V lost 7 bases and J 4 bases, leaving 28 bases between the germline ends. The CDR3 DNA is TGTGCCAGCACTTATTCGGGGGGCCCGCTTTCTACCCTCACCGGGGAGCTGTTTTTT. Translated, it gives CASTYSGGPLSTLTGELFF.

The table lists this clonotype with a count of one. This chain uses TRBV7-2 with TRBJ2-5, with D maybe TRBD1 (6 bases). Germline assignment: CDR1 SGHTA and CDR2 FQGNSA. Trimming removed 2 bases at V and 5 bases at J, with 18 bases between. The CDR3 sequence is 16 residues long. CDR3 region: CASSLLPDRLVETQYF. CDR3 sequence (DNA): TGTGCCAGCAGCTTACTGCCAGACAGGTTGGTGGAGACCCAGTACTTC.

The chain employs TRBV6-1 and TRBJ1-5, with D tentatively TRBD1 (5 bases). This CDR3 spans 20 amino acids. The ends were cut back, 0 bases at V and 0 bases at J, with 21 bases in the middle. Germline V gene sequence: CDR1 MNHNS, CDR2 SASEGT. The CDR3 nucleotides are TGTGCCAGCAGTGAAGCGCAGGGTTTACCAACGTTAAATAGCAATCAGCCCCAGCATTTT. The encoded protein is CASSEAQGLPTLNSNQPQHF.